Presented here are 22 T cell receptor beta chains from one specimen sequenced in a study of blood T cell repertoires in COVID-19. Sequenced by immunoSEQ multiplex PCR; TCRdb stores in-frame clones only, minus some. The sample includes under 65,000 clones, about nine tenths seen only once; the top ten take 22%. The source material was peripheral blood. The receptors derive from an elderly woman with COVID-19, enrolled during active disease.

The chain recombines TRBV28 with TRBJ1-1, with 7 bases fitting TRBD1. The ends lost 11 bases at V and 7 bases at J; junction bases unmatched: 10. From germline, CDR1 is MDHEN and CDR2 SYDVKM. The CDR3 has 12 residues. CDR3 bases: TGTGCCGCCTTAGGACAGGAGATTGAAGCTTTCTTT. Its protein is CAALGQEIEAFF.

The chain's CDR3 is CASSTGGPPGEQFF. The DNA for the CDR3 is TGTGCCAGCAGCACCGGGGGGCCTCCTGGTGAGCAGTTCTTC. V gene TRBV6-5 combines with J gene TRBJ2-1, with a weak D call TRBD2 (7 bases). The CDR3 runs 14 residues. The ends were cut back, 6 bases at V and 9 bases at J, with 18 bases in the middle. Germline CDR1 is MNHEY and CDR2 is SVGAGI.

This chain links TRBV6-6 with TRBJ2-3; 8 positions agree with TRBD2. CDR3 length: 16 residues. CDR1 is MNHNY and CDR2 is SVGAGI in the germline V gene (reference sequence). Trimming at V came to 6 bases and at J to 0 bases, leaving 8 bases not matched to a gene. CDR3 sequence (DNA): TGTGCCAGCAGGGACGGGGGGGCAGGAAGCACAGATACGCAGTATTTT. Its translation is CASRDGGAGSTDTQYF.

J is TRBJ2-1 and V is TRBV19, with D possibly matching TRBD1 (7 bases). Trimming took 5 bases from V and 4 from J, leaving 15 bases between them. Germline CDR1 LNHDA, CDR2 SQIVND (reference sequence). CDR3 length: 15 amino acids. The CDR3 sequence is CASSHQGGTYNEQFF. The DNA of the CDR3 is TGTGCCAGTAGTCACCAGGGGGGAACGTACAATGAGCAGTTCTTC.

This sequence joins TRBV29-1 and TRBJ2-1; a possible D gene is TRBD2 (5 bases). Trimming shortened V by 4 bases and J by 5 bases, and 6 bases separated the two germline ends. CDR1 is SQVTM and CDR2 is ANQGSEA in the germline V gene. The CDR3 has 11 amino acids. CDR3 residues: CSVGGDNEQFF. The CDR3 DNA sequence: TGCAGCGTTGGGGGAGACAATGAGCAGTTCTTC.

This chain connects TRBV2 to TRBJ2-2; D is ambiguous. Germline lookup yields CDR1 SNHLY and CDR2 FYNNEI. This CDR3 contains 16 residues. The germline V and J ends were trimmed by 6 bases and 6 bases, with 20 bases remaining between them. CDR3: CASSPDQHSRPGELFF. The CDR3 region has the DNA TGTGCCAGCAGCCCCGATCAGCACAGCCGACCCGGGGAGCTGTTTTTT.

V and J are TRBV19 and TRBJ2-2; tentative D call: TRBD2 (6 bases). V dropped 4 bases and J dropped 0 bases, with 12 bases sitting between them. There are 16 residues in the CDR3. The germline CDR1 and CDR2 sequences are LNHDA and SQIVND (reference sequence). The CDR3 reads CASSRRGSTNTGELFF. CDR3 in DNA: TGTGCCAGTAGTAGGCGGGGCAGTACGAACACCGGGGAGCTGTTTTTT. Using reference TRBV19 and TRBJ2-2 for the parts outside the CDR3, the full variable domain is DGGITQSPKYLFRKEGQNVTLSCEQNLNHDAMYWYRQDPGQGLRLIYYSQIVNDFQKGDIAEGYSVSREKKESFPLTVTSAQKNPTAFYLCASSRRGSTNTGELFFGEGSRLTVL.

The J gene is TRBJ2-1, the V gene TRBV6-6, with TRBD1 identical over 7 bases. Per germline, CDR1 MNHNY and CDR2 SVGAGI (reference sequence). The CDR3 extends over 15 amino acids. J lost 5 bases, V lost 2 bases, and 6 bases had no gene match. CDR3 amino acids: CASSYLRDSNNEQFF. The DNA for the CDR3 is TGTGCCAGCAGTTACCTTCGGGACAGTAACAATGAGCAGTTCTTC.

V and J are TRBV6-2 or TRBV6-3 and TRBJ1-6, with D possibly being TRBD1 (6 bases). Trimming pared 5 bases from V and 4 bases from J, leaving 15 bases between. Germline V lookup: CDR1 MNHEY, CDR2 SVGEGT. This CDR3 has 16 residues. The CDR3 is CASSLQGGKYNSPLHF. CDR3 in DNA: TGTGCCAGCAGTCTCCAAGGGGGAAAGTATAATTCACCCCTCCACTTT.

This clone came up once. This sequence joins TRBV2 and TRBJ1-1, with D hard to call. Germline assignment: CDR1 SNHLY and CDR2 FYNNEI. Trimming took 4 bases from V and 6 from J, leaving 12 bases between them. The length of the CDR3 is 13 residues. The CDR3 is CASSANQVAEAFF. The CDR3 coding sequence is TGTGCCAGCAGTGCCAACCAAGTAGCTGAAGCTTTCTTT.

As DNA, the CDR3 is TGTGCCAGCAGGAGAGGGGGCAGGGGGGCAGATACGCAGTATTTT. This codes for CASRRGGRGADTQYF. The chain employs TRBV5-6 and TRBJ2-3; tentative D call: TRBD1 (7 bases). Trimming took 5 bases from V and 4 from J, leaving 17 bases between them. Germline V gene data show CDR1 as SGHDT and CDR2 as YYEEEE. The CDR3 is 15 amino acids.

This clone occurred once. The genes are TRBV5-4 and TRBJ2-3, with TRBD2 as a possible D gene (6 bases). The V gene's germline CDR1 is SGHNT and CDR2 YYREEE (reference sequence). The CDR3 contains 17 residues. The V and J ends lost 0 bases and 5 bases respectively, with 19 bases between them. CDR3: CASSLAGTSSYGDTQYF. The CDR3 DNA reads as TGTGCCAGCAGCTTGGCCGGGACTTCGTCATATGGAGATACGCAGTATTTT.

The chain combines TRBV5-1 with TRBJ2-1, with D possibly being TRBD2 (6 bases). Trimming took off 0 bases at V and 14 bases at J, with 21 bases between the two ends. Germline CDR1 and CDR2: SGHRS and YFSETQ. The CDR3 runs 15 residues. In DNA form, the CDR3 reads TGCGCCAGCAGCTTGGGGACGGAGGGTATAGGGACGAAGTTCTTC. Protein sequence: CASSLGTEGIGTKFF.

A note on this clone: In the same sample, other DNA sequences code for this CDR3. The chain combines TRBV7-2 with TRBJ2-1, with TRBD1 as a possible D gene (5 bases). This CDR3 comprises 12 residues. Trimming took off 4 bases at V and 8 bases at J, with 9 bases between the two ends. Germline V gives CDR1 SGHTA, CDR2 FQGNSA. CDR3 region: CASSSQGYEQFF. CDR3 bases: TGTGCCAGCAGCTCTCAGGGTTATGAGCAGTTCTTC.

This chain connects TRBV5-1 to TRBJ1-5, with TRBD1 identical over 12 bases. CDR1 is SGHRS, CDR2 YFSETQ, per germline. Trimming cost V 0 bases and J 6 bases; bases outside gene matches: 1. The CDR3 loop spans 15 amino acids. CDR3: CASSLGGQGAQPQHF. The DNA for the CDR3 is TGCGCCAGCAGCTTGGGGGGACAGGGGGCTCAGCCCCAGCATTTT.

The V call is TRBV5-4, the J call TRBJ2-7; D may be TRBD1 (5 bases). The V gene lost 0 bases and the J gene lost 2 bases, with 9 bases spanning the gap. The CDR3 spans 14 residues. Germline-derived CDR1 and CDR2 are SGHNT and YYREEE (reference sequence). The CDR3 spells CASSLGQIPYEQYF. As DNA, the CDR3 is TGTGCCAGCAGCTTGGGACAGATTCCCTACGAGCAGTACTTC.

V is TRBV6-5 and J is TRBJ1-6, with a tentative D call TRBD1 (5 bases). V was shortened by 6 bases and J by 0 bases, with 9 bases between the two germline ends. Looked up from germline, CDR1 is MNHEY and CDR2 is SVGAGI. This CDR3 has 15 amino acids. The CDR3 reads CASSDGGSYNSPLHF. Written as DNA, the CDR3 is TGTGCCAGCAGCGACGGGGGCTCCTATAATTCACCCCTCCACTTT.

The gene calls are TRBV29-1 and TRBJ1-2, with D tentatively TRBD1 (5 bases). In germline, CDR1 is SQVTM, CDR2 ANQGSEA. Trimming took off 4 bases at V and 4 bases at J, with 13 bases between the two ends. This CDR3 is built from 13 residues. This CDR3 is CSVGGGTSYGYTF. For the CDR3, the DNA is TGCAGCGTTGGGGGGGGGACCTCCTATGGCTACACCTTC.

The chain carries TRBV15 and TRBJ2-5; 11 bases align to TRBD1. V lost 3 bases, J lost 4 bases, and 4 bases stayed unmatched. The CDR3 covers 15 residues. The germline gives CDR1 LNHNV, CDR2 YYDKDF (reference sequence). DNA of the CDR3: TGTGCCACCAGCAGTCCCGGGACAGGGGGAGAGACCCAGTACTTC. Amino acid sequence: CATSSPGTGGETQYF.

The J gene is TRBJ1-3, the V gene TRBV19; TRBD1 matches at 8 bases. The ends lost 3 bases at V and 0 bases at J; junction bases unmatched: 7. CDR1 is LNHDA, CDR2 SQIVND, per germline (reference sequence). The CDR3 has 17 residues. The CDR3 DNA is TGTGCCAGTAGTATTCGGGACAGGCCTTTCTCTGGAAACACCATATATTTT. Its translation is CASSIRDRPFSGNTIYF.

This clone occurred once. The J gene is TRBJ2-1, the V gene TRBV6-2 or TRBV6-3; 12 nucleotides align to TRBD2. Per the germline V gene, CDR1 is MNHEY and CDR2 is SVGEGT. V lost 5 bases and J lost 15; bases outside the gene matches: 5. The CDR3 spans 12 residues. CDR3: CASSLLAGGLFF. The CDR3 DNA reads TGTGCCAGCAGTCTACTAGCGGGGGGACTGTTCTTC.

V and J are TRBV5-5 and TRBJ1-5; 8 bases are a match to TRBD1. This CDR3 is 15 amino acids long. The V segment lost 4 bases and the J segment 6 bases; nucleotides outside the gene matches: 9. CDR1 and CDR2 (germline): SGHKS, YYEKEE (reference sequence). CDR3 in DNA: TGTGCCAGCAGCCTGACAGGGGATGTTATTCAGCCCCAGCATTTT. This gives the protein CASSLTGDVIQPQHF.